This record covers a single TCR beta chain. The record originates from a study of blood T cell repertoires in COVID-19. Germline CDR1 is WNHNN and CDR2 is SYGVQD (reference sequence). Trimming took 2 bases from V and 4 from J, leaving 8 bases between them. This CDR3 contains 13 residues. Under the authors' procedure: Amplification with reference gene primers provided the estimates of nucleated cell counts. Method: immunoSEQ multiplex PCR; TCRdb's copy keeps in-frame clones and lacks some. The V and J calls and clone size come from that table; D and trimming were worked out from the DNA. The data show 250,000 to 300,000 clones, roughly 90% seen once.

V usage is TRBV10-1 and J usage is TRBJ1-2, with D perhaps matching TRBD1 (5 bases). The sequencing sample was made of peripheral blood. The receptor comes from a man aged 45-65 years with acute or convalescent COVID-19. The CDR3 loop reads CASSEAGGYGYTF. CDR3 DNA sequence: TGCGCCAGCAGTGAGGCGGGGGGCTATGGCTACACCTTC.